This T cell receptor (beta chain) emerged from a study of blood T cell repertoires in COVID-19. Method: immunoSEQ multiplex PCR; TCRdb's copy keeps in-frame clones and lacks some. The sample yields 250,000 to 300,000 clones, roughly 91% seen once. Trimming cost V 5 bases and J 4 bases; bases outside gene matches: 5. Germline-derived CDR1 and CDR2 are MNHEY and SVGAGI. CDR3 length: 14 amino acids. Ages ranged from about 18 to 89 years, with residence in 24 US areas. Categorization into cohorts depended on clinical history that participants reported. The sample was PBMCs or T cells enriched from blood (not recorded which). This TCR was recovered from a woman in her 50s who had been exposed to COVID-19. This chain connects TRBV6-5 to TRBJ1-5, with TRBD1 identical over 7 bases. As DNA, the CDR3 is TGTGCCAGCAGTCCGACAGGGACTAATCAGCCCCAGCATTTT. Its protein is CASSPTGTNQPQHF.